These 13 T cell receptor beta chains were all obtained from the same sample, sequenced in a study of cytomegalovirus exposure and HLA in healthy donors (dated by TCRdb to about 2017). The library relied on the immunoSEQ multiplex PCR assay. For the multiplex PCR, a mixture combining 60 forward primers for TCR Vbeta segments and 13 reverse primers for TCR Jbeta segments was used. The source is immuneACCESS, and TCRdb retained only in-frame sequences with V and J called. Part of the clones is not carried over; for the studies checked, unresolved V genes explain less than half of this, and the remainder is unexplained. This sample is represented by approximately 86,000 clones; roughly 85% of them were singletons. The ten largest clones represent about 7% of the sample. The sequencing sample was made of PBMCs. All receptors derive from a man aged 40-49 years in good health and CMV-seropositive.

About this clone itself: The sample contains more than one DNA sequence encoding this CDR3. The chain recombines TRBV7-9 with TRBJ2-2, with TRBD1 matching over 9 bases. Unmatched junction bases numbered 5, after V lost 3 bases and J lost 6 bases. Germline loops: CDR1 SEHNR, CDR2 FQNEAQ (reference sequence). CDR3 length equals 15 residues. The CDR3: CASSFGTGSSGELFF. The CDR3 DNA reads TGTGCCAGCAGCTTTGGGACAGGGTCATCCGGGGAGCTGTTTTTT. The full variable domain, rest sourced from reference TRBV7-9 and TRBJ2-2, is DTGVSQNPRHKITKRGQNVTFRCDPISEHNRLYWYRQTLGQGPEFLTYFQNEAQLEKSRLLSDRFSAERPKGSFSTLEIQRTEQGDSAMYLCASSFGTGSSGELFFGEGSRLTVL.

The gene calls are TRBV27 and TRBJ1-1, with a possible D match to TRBD1 (5 bases). This CDR3 region has 14 residues. The V gene lost 6 bases and the J gene lost 1 base, with 12 bases spanning the gap. Germline loops: CDR1 MNHEY, CDR2 SMNVEV (reference sequence). CDR3 in amino acids: CASRPRAQNTEAFF. The CDR3 nucleotides read TGTGCCAGCAGACCCAGGGCCCAGAACACTGAAGCTTTCTTT.

This clone was seen a few times. This specimen includes other DNA sequences encoding the same CDR3. The chain is built from TRBV7-6 and TRBJ2-2; 9 bases are a match to TRBD2. Germline V gene data show CDR1 as SGHVS and CDR2 as FNYEAQ. The length of the CDR3 is 15 residues. V lost 1 base to trimming and J lost 6 bases; unmatched junction nucleotides: 3. CDR3 protein: CASSLEAGGAGELFF. As DNA, the CDR3 is TGTGCCAGCAGCTTAGAAGCGGGAGGAGCCGGGGAGCTGTTTTTT.

This clone was observed once. The J gene is TRBJ2-2, the V gene TRBV4-2; the D gene is possibly TRBD1 (5 bases). From germline, CDR1 is LGHNA and CDR2 YNFKEQ. This CDR3 spans 15 amino acids. Between the trimmed V and J ends, which lost 6 bases and 3 bases, there was a span of 14 bases. The chain's CDR3 is CASRQSQGYTGELFF. The CDR3, as DNA: TGTGCCAGCAGACAGAGCCAGGGATACACCGGGGAGCTGTTTTTT.

Here the CDR3 reads CASSLWASGSYEQYF. Written as DNA, the CDR3 is TGTGCCAGCAGCTTGTGGGCTAGCGGGTCCTACGAGCAGTACTTC. The rearrangement joins TRBV5-4 to TRBJ2-7, with 8 bases aligning to TRBD2. This CDR3 has 15 amino acids. Germline CDR1 and CDR2: SGHNT and YYREEE (reference sequence). After removal of 1 base from V and 1 base from J, the junction contained 4 bases not matched to a gene.

V gene TRBV6-5 combines with J gene TRBJ1-4, with D perhaps matching TRBD1 (6 bases). The CDR3 consists of 14 residues. V was trimmed by 5 bases and J by 0 bases, leaving 7 bases between them. Germline CDR1 and CDR2: MNHEY and SVGAGI. CDR3 loop: CASSTGSTNEKLFF. The DNA of the CDR3 is TGTGCCAGCAGTACAGGGTCAACTAATGAAAAACTGTTTTTT.

In DNA, the CDR3 is TGTGCCAGCAGTTTTTCAGGGGTTGAGACCCAGTACTTC. Its protein product is CASSFSGVETQYF. The chain is built from TRBV28 and TRBJ2-5, with D possibly TRBD1 on 6 matching bases. The CDR3 covers 13 residues. V was cut by 3 bases and J by 5 bases, with 10 bases left in between. Germline loops: CDR1 MDHEN, CDR2 SYDVKM.

V gene TRBV5-1 combines with J gene TRBJ1-1; 8 bases line up with TRBD1. CDR3 length: 15 residues. Trimming cost V 4 bases and J 7 bases; bases outside gene matches: 12. Looked up from germline, CDR1 is SGHRS and CDR2 is YFSETQ. The CDR3 DNA is TGCGCCAGCAGCCCAGGAGCAGGGGGCGCACTTGAAGCTTTCTTT. The encoded protein is CASSPGAGGALEAFF.

V gene TRBV19 combines with J gene TRBJ1-2, with 8 bases matching TRBD1. V shed 8 bases and J 1 base; nucleotides not matched to a gene: 9. This CDR3 comprises 15 residues. The germline V gene encodes CDR1 LNHDA and CDR2 SQIVND (reference sequence). The CDR3 DNA follows: TGTGCCAGTTGCCCCAGACAGGGGAATAACTATGGCTACACCTTC. This codes for CASCPRQGNNYGYTF.

This chain links TRBV27 with TRBJ1-5, with 7 bases aligning to TRBD1. Trimming cost V 6 bases and J 4 bases; bases outside gene matches: 6. Germline V gene lookup returns CDR1 MNHEY and CDR2 SMNVEV (reference sequence). The CDR3 totals 14 residues. The DNA for the CDR3 is TGTGCCAGCAGGCCGACAGGGACAAATCAGCCCCAGCATTTT. It is translated as CASRPTGTNQPQHF.

V is TRBV18 and J is TRBJ1-1; maybe TRBD1 (6 bases). In germline, CDR1 is KGHSH, CDR2 LQKENI. This CDR3 region has 14 residues. V was cut by 2 bases and J by 0 bases, with 7 bases left in between. CDR3 sequence (DNA): TGTGCCAGCTCACCAGCAGGGGTGAACACTGAAGCTTTCTTT. Translating gives CASSPAGVNTEAFF.

The V call is TRBV11-2, the J call TRBJ2-7, with D possibly TRBD1 on 5 matching bases. This CDR3 is built from 14 residues. Per germline, CDR1 SGHAT and CDR2 FQNNGV. V shed 1 base and J shed 4 bases, with 11 bases lying between them. CDR3 DNA: TGTGCCAGCAGCTTAGTCGACAGTCGATACGAGCAGTACTTC. It encodes CASSLVDSRYEQYF.

The V and J genes are TRBV28 and TRBJ2-7; the D gene is possibly TRBD1 (6 bases). This CDR3 comprises 15 residues. CDR1 is MDHEN, CDR2 SYDVKM, per germline. With 9 bases removed from V and 0 bases from J, the gap between germline ends came to 18 bases. In nucleotides, the CDR3 is TGTGCCAGAAAGGGGGTATGTTACCCCTCCTACGAGCAGTACTTC. Translated, it gives CARKGVCYPSYEQYF.